This T cell receptor (beta chain) was retrieved from a study of blood T cell repertoires in COVID-19. Study as a whole: T cells, B-cell-depleted T cells, or PBMCs provided the cDNA or gDNA that served as material.

Per the study methods: Estimates of nucleated cell counts were drawn from the amplification of reference gene primers. Using immunoSEQ multiplex PCR, the repertoire was profiled, and TCRdb retains in-frame clones only, with some absent. V and J calls and clone size are given by that table; D and trimming were obtained from the DNA. The table records fewer than 250,000 clones, 82% of them present only once. Germline V gene sequence: CDR1 SGDLS, CDR2 YYNGEE. The CDR3 extends over 16 amino acids. V dropped 0 bases and J dropped 0 bases, with 9 bases sitting between them. Seattle patients were enrolled while actively infected and followed longitudinally.

The gene calls are TRBV9 and TRBJ1-4, with D unresolved. Sequenced material: peripheral blood. The clonotype comes from a woman aged 55-70 years with COVID-19, enrolled during active disease. The CDR3 is CASSVGSRSTNEKLFF. CDR3 DNA: TGTGCCAGCAGCGTAGGCTCCAGATCAACTAATGAAAAACTGTTTTTT.